This TCR beta chain was sequenced in a study of OX40 agonist ivuxolimab in advanced cancers. With respect to this clone: Its antigen is still unknown.

Study conclusions and caveats: The study found that CD8+ T cells averaged more expanded clones than CD4+.

Trimming took 6 bases from V and 4 from J, leaving 22 bases between them. The CDR3 has 17 amino acids. Germline V gives CDR1 LNHDA, CDR2 SQIVND (reference sequence). Measured with immunoSEQ multiplex PCR; TCRdb has only the in-frame clones, and not every one. Among 50,000 to 80,000 clones listed, about 81% were seen once. The starting material was CD4+ or CD8+ T cells sorted from blood, obtained in a trial of the OX40 agonist ivuxolimab. The V and J genes are TRBV19 and TRBJ1-5; no clear D gene. The sequence derives from an adult with an advanced solid tumor such as melanoma, head and neck, liver or kidney cancer. The CDR3 DNA sequence: TGTGCCAGTAGGGAAGGGTTGCAAAATCGAAGGAATCAGCCCCAGCATTTT. This gives the protein CASREGLQNRRNQPQHF.